These T cell receptor beta chains were read from a single sample in a study of ipilimumab plus nivolumab after autologous stem cell transplantation. Sequencing used immunoSEQ multiplex PCR; TCRdb keeps in-frame clones, though not all of them. The table shows 77,000 or so clones, with approximately 86% occurring only once. The sample in question was PBMCs, obtained in a trial of ipilimumab plus nivolumab as post-transplant consolidation. Receptors were obtained from a male donor with diffuse large B-cell lymphoma. Each CDR3 is given with its conserved first and last residue. Fields, in order: V gene, J gene, clone size, D gene, CDR3 DNA, CDR3 protein. D genes are given only for firm matches. Size is omitted from some rows. Given values are once, few, many or a class for expanded clones.

TRBV18,TRBJ1-1,-,-,TGTGCCAGCTCACCACTCGAGAGGCGGCTCAGCACTGAAGCTTTCTTT,CASSPLERRLSTEAFF
TRBV7-2,TRBJ2-7,few,-,TGTGCCAGCAGCCCGGGACCGAGCTCCTACGAGCAGTACTTC,CASSPGPSSYEQYF
TRBV5-1,TRBJ1-2,-,TRBD1,TGCGCCAGCAGCCCTCAAGGACAGGGGAACTATGGCTACACCTTC,CASSPQGQGNYGYTF
TRBV15,TRBJ2-2,-,-,TGTGCCACCAGCAGAGTGAATAGGGCTAACACCGGGGAGCTGTTTTTT,CATSRVNRANTGELFF
TRBV4-3,TRBJ2-2,once,TRBD2,TGCGCCAGCAGCCGAGGGACTAGCGGGGGCGGGGAGCTGTTTTTT,CASSRGTSGGGELFF
TRBV5-1,TRBJ2-7,-,-,TGCGCCAGCAGCTTGGCCAGAGGGGGACCCTACGAGCAGTACTTC,CASSLARGGPYEQYF
TRBV7-3,TRBJ2-7,-,-,TGTGCCAGCAGCTTATTGGGGGGCGAGGACGAGCAGTACTTC,CASSLLGGEDEQYF
TRBV6-1,TRBJ2-3,-,TRBD2,TGTGCCAGCAGTGCGACTAGCGGGGGGAGAGATACGCAGTATTTT,CASSATSGGRDTQYF
TRBV5-1,TRBJ2-3,-,-,TGCGCCAGCAGCTTGGGGGTTCTCGCAGATACGCAGTATTTT,CASSLGVLADTQYF
TRBV19,TRBJ1-1,few,-,TGTGCCAGCACGGTTAGGGGAGAAGCTTTCTTT,CASTVRGEAFF
TRBV5-4,TRBJ2-1,-,TRBD1,TGTGCCAGCAGACGGCAGGGGGCAATTGGGGAGCAGTTCTTC,CASRRQGAIGEQFF
TRBV5-7,TRBJ1-1,-,-,TGTGCCAGCAGCTCTGAAGGGGAGAACACTGAAGCTTTCTTT,CASSSEGENTEAFF
TRBV25-1,TRBJ2-1,-,-,TGTTCAACCAGCAGGTCCAATGACTACAATGAGCAGTTCTTC,CSTSRSNDYNEQFF